Shown below are 11 T cell receptor beta chains from a single sample sequenced in a study of blood T cell repertoires in COVID-19. Assay: immunoSEQ multiplex PCR; the TCRdb copy retains only in-frame clones and omits some. The profile shows a few hundred thousand clones, approximately 89% of them singletons. Input material: PBMCs or T cells enriched from blood (not recorded which). These receptors were collected from a man aged 25-45 years who had recovered from COVID-19.

The chain has TRBV7-9 and TRBJ1-1; 9 positions match TRBD1. The CDR3 is made up of 15 amino acids. Germline CDR1 and CDR2: SEHNR and FQNEAQ (reference sequence). Trimming took 5 bases from V and 5 from J; bases not matched to a gene: 9. In DNA form, the CDR3 reads TGTGCCAGCAGCACCACGGGACAGGGAGGGACTGAAGCTTTCTTT. Encoded protein: CASSTTGQGGTEAFF.

A remark on this clone: Other nucleotide sequences in the sample specify the same CDR3. The chain couples TRBV20-1 to TRBJ1-2; unclear D gene. This CDR3 has 10 residues. Germline CDR1 is DFQATT and CDR2 is SNEGSKA (reference sequence). The germline V and J ends were trimmed by 0 bases and 7 bases, with 3 bases remaining between them. CDR3 protein: CSARDIGYTF. The CDR3 coding sequence is TGCAGTGCTAGAGATATTGGCTACACCTTC.

As concerns this clone: A junction end diverges from the germline sequence, so it may reflect a read error. CDR3: CATSTSPGGGSNEQFF. CDR3 nucleotides: TGTGCCACCAGTACCTCACCAGGGGGCGGGAGCAATGAGCAGTTCTTC. The chain uses TRBV6-6 and TRBJ2-1; maybe TRBD1 (8 bases). The V gene's germline CDR1 is MNHNY and CDR2 SVGAGI (reference sequence). The CDR3 is 16 residues long.

This clone was counted between two and nine times. The chain carries TRBV19 and TRBJ1-2, with 8 nucleotides matching TRBD1. Germline lookup yields CDR1 LNHDA and CDR2 SQIVND (reference sequence). J lost 3 bases, V lost 8 bases, and 5 bases had no gene match. This CDR3 comprises 13 residues. The CDR3 here is CASRQGLYYGYTF. The CDR3 DNA sequence: TGTGCCAGTCGACAGGGGTTATACTATGGCTACACCTTC.

V and J are TRBV18 and TRBJ2-7; TRBD1 might be the D (5 bases). The CDR3 runs 16 residues. The germline V and J ends were trimmed by 2 bases and 1 base, with 15 bases remaining between them. Germline V lookup: CDR1 KGHSH, CDR2 LQKENI. The DNA for the CDR3 is TGTGCCAGCTCACCAGTAAGGGGTGAGAAGTCCTACGAGCAGTACTTC. Translated: CASSPVRGEKSYEQYF.

This chain uses TRBV6-1 with TRBJ2-2; maybe TRBD2 (6 bases). V lost 2 bases and J lost 0, with 16 bases in between. The CDR3 totals 18 residues. Germline assignment: CDR1 MNHNS and CDR2 SASEGT. CDR3 in DNA: TGTGCCAGCAGTGAAAGTGTTAGCGGCGGCACGAACACCGGGGAGCTGTTTTTT. It translates to CASSESVSGGTNTGELFF.

The genes are TRBV11-2 and TRBJ1-6; D possibly corresponds to TRBD1 (5 bases). There are 16 residues in the CDR3. The V gene lost 4 bases and the J gene lost 6 bases, with 16 bases spanning the gap. Germline-derived CDR1 and CDR2 are SGHAT and FQNNGV. The CDR3 loop reads CASSSGWWDTNSPLHF. CDR3 nucleotides: TGTGCCAGCAGCTCAGGGTGGTGGGATACTAATTCACCCCTCCACTTT.

J is TRBJ2-7 and V is TRBV2, with 7 bases matching TRBD1. J was trimmed by 0 bases and V by 2 bases; bases with no gene match: 1. Germline loops: CDR1 SNHLY, CDR2 FYNNEI. The CDR3 has 14 residues. The CDR3 loop reads CASSEQGVSYEQYF. The CDR3 coding sequence is TGTGCCAGCAGTGAACAGGGGGTCTCCTACGAGCAGTACTTC.

The chain carries TRBV5-6 and TRBJ1-4, with a tentative D call TRBD1 (5 bases). Per the germline V gene, CDR1 is SGHDT and CDR2 is YYEEEE. V lost 6 bases and J 0 bases, leaving 9 bases between the germline ends. This CDR3 has 14 amino acids. The CDR3 DNA reads as TGTGCCAGCATCACGACAGCAACTAATGAAAAACTGTTTTTT. Translated, it gives CASITTATNEKLFF.

The chain has TRBV4-3 and TRBJ2-2; 7 positions match TRBD2. V lost 2 bases and J lost 6; bases outside the gene matches: 3. CDR1 LGHNA and CDR2 YSLEER come from the germline V gene. This CDR3 contains 14 residues. The CDR3 DNA sequence: TGCGCCAGCAGCCAAATTGGGGGGGCCGGGGAGCTGTTTTTT. Translating it yields CASSQIGGAGELFF.

A word on this clone: The germline gene is not matched at one end of the junction; a read error may be the cause. The rearrangement links TRBV7-7 to TRBJ2-5; 10 nucleotides line up with TRBD2. Germline loops: CDR1 SSHAT, CDR2 FNYEAQ (reference sequence). CDR3 size: 15 residues. The DNA of the CDR3 is TGTGCTAGCAGCCTGTTAGGGACTAGCGAGGAGACCCAGTACTTC. The encoded protein is CASSLLGTSEETQYF.